The 32 T cell receptor beta chains below come from one sample, sequenced in a study of cytomegalovirus exposure and HLA in healthy donors. PCR primers comprised 60 Vbeta and 13 Jbeta primers. The repertoire was sequenced with immunoSEQ multiplex PCR; TCRdb's copy has only in-frame clones and lacks some. The sample has some 110,000 clones, about 80% seen once. The sequencing sample was made of PBMCs. The origin of the receptors is a man aged 25 to 45 in good health and CMV-seronegative.

Of note for this clone: A read error is likely, as this CDR3 ends without the conserved phenylalanine or tryptophan. The rearrangement uses TRBV20-1 and TRBJ2-3, with D uncertain. V shed 3 bases and J shed 6 bases, with 7 bases lying between them. In germline, CDR1 is DFQATT, CDR2 SNEGSKA (reference sequence). The CDR3 sequence is 11 residues long. CDR3 protein: CSASGYDTQYL. CDR3 in DNA: TGCAGTGCTAGTGGTTACGATACGCAGTATCTT.

This sequence joins TRBV11-2 and TRBJ2-1, with TRBD1 as a possible D gene (5 bases). The germline V gene has CDR1 SGHAT and CDR2 FQNNGV. Trimming stripped 5 bases from V and 5 bases from J, with 13 bases between. The CDR3 loop spans 14 amino acids. CDR3 nucleotide sequence: TGTGCCAGCAGCCAGATGGACACCGACAATGAGCAGTTCTTC. This encodes CASSQMDTDNEQFF.

The chain links TRBV18 to TRBJ2-5, with a weak D call TRBD2 (6 bases). The CDR3 extends over 13 amino acids. Germline loops: CDR1 KGHSH, CDR2 LQKENI. Trimming pared 2 bases from V and 3 bases from J, leaving 7 bases between. In DNA form, the CDR3 reads TGTGCCAGCTCACCATCGGGAGAAGAGACCCAGTACTTC. This translates into CASSPSGEETQYF.

The CDR3 DNA follows: TGTGCCAGCAGCCCAAGGGGGGGAGCTAGCGGGAGGGTAACTGAGCAGTTCTTC. It encodes CASSPRGGASGRVTEQFF. The chain joins TRBV7-9 to TRBJ2-1, with TRBD2 matching 12 bases. The V and J ends lost 5 bases and 9 bases, in that order; junction bases with no gene match: 17. The CDR3 spans 18 residues. CDR1 is SEHNR, CDR2 FQNEAQ, per germline (reference sequence).

About this clone: A read error may account for a junction end that differs from germline. Other DNA sequences within the sample encode an identical CDR3. The genes are TRBV10-1 and TRBJ1-5; D possibly corresponds to TRBD1 (5 bases). Germline CDR1 is WNHNN and CDR2 is SYGVQD (reference sequence). The CDR3 runs 12 residues. The CDR3 loop reads CASTREGQPQHF. The CDR3, as DNA: TGCGCTAGCACCAGGGAGGGTCAGCCCCAGCATTTT.

This clone has a single count. This chain links TRBV5-1 with TRBJ2-5, with D uncertain. The CDR3 extends over 13 amino acids. Germline V gives CDR1 SGHRS, CDR2 YFSETQ. The germline V and J ends were trimmed by 0 bases and 3 bases, with 6 bases remaining between them. The CDR3 loop reads CASSLDHKETQYF. CDR3 coding DNA: TGCGCCAGCAGCTTGGACCACAAAGAGACCCAGTACTTC.

This clone was counted a single time. The genes are TRBV27 and TRBJ2-2, with 8 bases lining up with TRBD2. Looked up from germline, CDR1 is MNHEY and CDR2 is SMNVEV (reference sequence). The CDR3 runs to 20 residues. V lost 4 bases to trimming and J lost 2 bases; unmatched junction nucleotides: 18. For the CDR3, the DNA is TGTGCCAGCAGTTATAGATCGGTGGGCTCGGGAGGGGTAAACACCGGGGAGCTGTTTTTT. Translated, it gives CASSYRSVGSGGVNTGELFF.

The chain combines TRBV5-1 with TRBJ2-1; TRBD1 aligns across 7 bases. Unmatched junction bases numbered 10, after V lost 4 bases and J lost 9 bases. From germline, CDR1 is SGHRS and CDR2 YFSETQ. The CDR3 is 14 residues long. The CDR3 loop is CASSILDREGEQFF. The DNA of the CDR3 is TGCGCCAGCAGCATCTTAGACAGGGAAGGTGAGCAGTTCTTC.

This chain connects TRBV7-2 to TRBJ2-5, with D possibly being TRBD2 (6 bases). Trimming left V 1 base short and J 6 bases short, with 9 bases between. CDR1 is SGHTA and CDR2 is FQGNSA in the germline V gene. The CDR3 is 13 amino acids. The CDR3 spells CASSLGLGKTQYF. CDR3 DNA sequence: TGTGCCAGCAGCTTAGGACTAGGAAAGACCCAGTACTTC.

This clone showed up just a few times. This sequence joins TRBV28 and TRBJ1-2; D gene ambiguous. The length of the CDR3 is 14 residues. The V end was cut by 5 bases, the J end by 0 bases, with 10 bases between. The germline CDR1 and CDR2 sequences are MDHEN and SYDVKM. In nucleotides, the CDR3 is TGTGCCAGCAGTCCTCGTAACTCTAACTATGGCTACACCTTC. Its translation: CASSPRNSNYGYTF.

The chain employs TRBV7-6 and TRBJ2-7; 11 bases line up with TRBD2. Germline CDR1 and CDR2: SGHVS and FNYEAQ. The CDR3 runs 16 residues. The V segment lost 4 bases and the J segment 3 bases; nucleotides outside the gene matches: 8. CDR3 loop: CASSSRLAGHGYEQYF. The CDR3 nucleotides read TGTGCCAGCAGCTCCCGACTAGCGGGGCACGGCTACGAGCAGTACTTC.

In this sample, this clone turned up once. The genes are TRBV7-2 and TRBJ2-7, with a weak D call TRBD2 (7 bases). The CDR3 covers 14 residues. The ends were cut back, 6 bases at V and 6 bases at J, with 18 bases in the middle. CDR1 SGHTA and CDR2 FQGNSA come from the germline V gene. The CDR3 coding sequence is TGTGCCAGCAGTCCTAAGGGGGGGCCTAGCGAGCAGTACTTC. Translated, it gives CASSPKGGPSEQYF.

The gene calls are TRBV5-1 and TRBJ2-5; D remains unclear. The CDR3 covers 11 residues. Trimming removed 10 bases at V and 1 base at J, with 8 bases between. Germline assignment: CDR1 SGHRS and CDR2 YFSETQ. The CDR3 region has the DNA TGCGCCCACCTCGGCCAAGAGACCCAGTACTTC. This codes for CAHLGQETQYF.

The chain couples TRBV5-1 to TRBJ2-7, with TRBD1 as a possible D gene (5 bases). Germline CDR1 is SGHRS and CDR2 is YFSETQ. The CDR3 sequence is 14 residues long. Trimming removed 0 bases at V and 5 bases at J, with 12 bases between. The chain's CDR3 is CASSLVGARDEQYF. The DNA for the CDR3 is TGCGCCAGCAGCTTGGTAGGGGCGCGCGACGAGCAGTACTTC.

The CDR3 loop is CASSLEQSNTGELFF. The CDR3 nucleotides read TGCGCCAGCAGCTTGGAACAGTCGAACACCGGGGAGCTGTTTTTT. V usage is TRBV5-1 and J usage is TRBJ2-2; D is ambiguous. The CDR3 contains 15 residues. Germline CDR1 reads SGHRS; CDR2 reads YFSETQ. V gave up 0 bases and J gave up 0 bases, with 6 bases separating them.

The rearrangement links TRBV13 to TRBJ2-1; maybe TRBD1 (6 bases). The V and J ends lost 2 bases and 4 bases respectively, with 21 bases between them. Per the germline V gene, CDR1 is PRHDT and CDR2 is FYEKMQ (reference sequence). The CDR3 consists of 18 residues. CDR3 nucleotide sequence: TGTGCCAGCAGCTTAATAGGGGAGCCCGGACAGAGTTACAATGAGCAGTTCTTC. It yields the protein CASSLIGEPGQSYNEQFF.

V gene TRBV9 combines with J gene TRBJ1-6; no firm D call. This CDR3 has 15 amino acids. In germline, CDR1 is SGDLS, CDR2 YYNGEE. V gave up 0 bases and J gave up 5 bases, with 9 bases separating them. CDR3 in amino acids: CASSVGTTNNSPLHF. In nucleotides, the CDR3 is TGTGCCAGCAGCGTAGGAACTACTAATAATTCACCCCTCCACTTT.

This chain links TRBV11-3 with TRBJ2-7, with 8 bases lining up with TRBD1. The germline CDR1 and CDR2 sequences are SGHNT and YENEEA. This CDR3 has 15 amino acids. V lost 3 bases to trimming and J lost 0 bases; unmatched junction nucleotides: 4. For the CDR3, the DNA is TGTGCCAGCAGCTTGGGGGGACAGGACTCCTACGAGCAGTACTTC. As protein: CASSLGGQDSYEQYF.

The J gene is TRBJ2-7, the V gene TRBV28, with TRBD1 identical over 7 bases. The J segment lost 5 bases and the V segment lost 7 bases, leaving 8 bases of the junction unmatched. The CDR3 length is 13 residues. Looked up from germline, CDR1 is MDHEN and CDR2 is SYDVKM. The CDR3 sequence is CASTRDRDHEQYF. In DNA form, the CDR3 reads TGTGCCAGCACCCGAGACAGGGACCACGAGCAGTACTTC.

This clone has only a few counts. This chain connects TRBV4-1 to TRBJ1-2; unclear D gene. Trimming removed 1 base from V and 10 bases from J, with 10 bases in between. Germline V lookup: CDR1 MGHRA, CDR2 YSYEKL. This CDR3 region has 12 residues. CDR3 region: CASSQGGQNYTF. The CDR3 DNA reads as TGCGCCAGCAGCCAAGGTGGTCAGAACTACACCTTC.

V gene TRBV19 combines with J gene TRBJ1-4, with D perhaps matching TRBD1 (6 bases). The CDR3 loop spans 18 amino acids. CDR1 and CDR2 from the germline V gene are LNHDA and SQIVND (reference sequence). V was clipped by 0 bases and J by 2 bases, with 16 bases between them. CDR3 loop: CASSIDSLKGGTNEKLFF. The CDR3 coding sequence is TGTGCCAGTAGTATAGATTCTCTAAAGGGGGGGACTAATGAAAAACTGTTTTTT.

This clone was seen more than once but under ten times. The CDR3 region is CASRPGRGETQYF. The CDR3 DNA sequence: TGTGCCAGTAGGCCGGGCCGGGGAGAGACCCAGTACTTC. V and J are TRBV6-5 and TRBJ2-5; D possibly corresponds to TRBD2 (5 bases). Trimming left V 9 bases short and J 4 bases short, with 15 bases between. The CDR3 length is 13 residues. Germline V CDR1 and CDR2: MNHEY, SVGAGI.

V and J are TRBV19 and TRBJ2-7; 7 nucleotides line up with TRBD2. Germline trimming cut 3 bases from V and 5 bases from J; bases unmatched to any gene: 16. This CDR3 region has 17 residues. The germline CDR1 and CDR2 sequences are LNHDA and SQIVND (reference sequence). For the CDR3, the DNA is TGTGCCAGTAGTATGGTGGGAGGGCCACGTGAATTGAACGAGCAGTACTTC. Its protein product is CASSMVGGPRELNEQYF.

The chain has TRBV5-1 and TRBJ2-1, with D maybe TRBD2 (5 bases). Germline CDR1 reads SGHRS; CDR2 reads YFSETQ. V shed 4 bases and J shed 0 bases, with 11 bases lying between them. This CDR3 has 15 amino acids. Here the CDR3 reads CASSPEGGSYNEQFF. CDR3 coding DNA: TGCGCCAGCAGCCCCGAGGGTGGCTCCTACAATGAGCAGTTCTTC.

The chain links TRBV28 to TRBJ2-7; D is uncertain. From germline, CDR1 is MDHEN and CDR2 SYDVKM. Deletions cut 6 bases from V and 2 bases from J, with 11 bases between. This CDR3 is built from 13 residues. The CDR3 sequence: CASRSHGPYEQYF. As DNA, the CDR3 is TGTGCCAGCAGGTCCCATGGGCCCTACGAGCAGTACTTC. The full variable domain, rest sourced from reference TRBV28 and TRBJ2-7, is DVKVTQSSRYLVKRTGEKVFLECVQDMDHENMFWYRQDPGLGLRLIYFSYDVKMKEKGDIPEGYSVSREKKERFSLILESASTNQTSMYLCASRSHGPYEQYFGPGTRLTVT.

V gene TRBV25-1 combines with J gene TRBJ2-3; D call uncertain. The CDR3 length is 14 residues. V lost 5 bases, J lost 0 bases, and 9 bases lay in between. The germline CDR1 and CDR2 sequences are MGHDK and SYGVNS. This CDR3 is CASSPYSSTDTQYF. In nucleotides, the CDR3 is TGTGCCAGCAGTCCGTATTCTAGCACAGATACGCAGTATTTT.

The V call is TRBV5-4, the J call TRBJ2-2; TRBD1 matches 9 bases. The V gene's germline CDR1 is SGHNT and CDR2 YYREEE (reference sequence). This CDR3 is built from 15 residues. J was trimmed by 7 bases and V by 0 bases; bases with no gene match: 4. CDR3 coding DNA: TGTGCCAGCAGCTTGGACAGGGGGCACGGCGGGGAGCTGTTTTTT. As protein: CASSLDRGHGGELFF.

The chain recombines TRBV7-9 with TRBJ1-5; weak D call: TRBD1 (5 bases). From germline, CDR1 is SEHNR and CDR2 FQNEAQ (reference sequence). V was pared by 3 bases and J by 5 bases, with 11 bases between. CDR3 length: 14 amino acids. CDR3 coding DNA: TGTGCCAGCAGCTTTCAGGGAGGAGATCAGCCCCAGCATTTT. Amino acids: CASSFQGGDQPQHF.

The CDR3 region has the DNA TGTGCCAGCTCAACACAGGGGGCTCCCACAGATACGCAGTATTTT. Its translation is CASSTQGAPTDTQYF. The chain has TRBV18 and TRBJ2-3; 9 bases align to TRBD1. Germline CDR1 is KGHSH and CDR2 is LQKENI. With V trimmed by 5 bases and J by 2 bases, 5 bases remained unmatched. The CDR3 spans 15 residues.

The rearrangement uses TRBV6-4 and TRBJ1-3, with no clear D. V shed 3 bases and J shed 0 bases, with 15 bases lying between them. The germline CDR1 and CDR2 sequences are MRHNA and SNTAGT. The CDR3 has 17 residues. The DNA of the CDR3 is TGTGCCAGCAGTGAGGTTTCAGGTTTTATCTCTGGAAACACCATATATTTT. Translation: CASSEVSGFISGNTIYF.

The table lists this clone with a few counts. CDR3 amino acids: CASSLQGAGGNNEQYF. The CDR3 DNA follows: TGCGCCAGCAGCTTGCAAGGGGCGGGGGGGAACAACGAGCAGTACTTC. The V and J genes are TRBV5-1 and TRBJ2-7; 9 bases match TRBD2. Germline V lookup: CDR1 SGHRS, CDR2 YFSETQ. The CDR3 is 16 residues long. With 1 base clipped from V and 5 bases from J, the junction kept 10 bases outside the gene matches.

The chain uses TRBV10-1 and TRBJ2-1, with 7 bases fitting TRBD2. The length of the CDR3 is 17 residues. Germline loops: CDR1 WNHNN, CDR2 SYGVQD (reference sequence). Trimming at V came to 5 bases and at J to 2 bases, leaving 12 bases not matched to a gene. This CDR3 is CASSRGRGSGTYNEQFF. CDR3 sequence (DNA): TGCGCCAGCAGTAGAGGACGGGGGAGCGGGACCTACAATGAGCAGTTCTTC.